One T cell receptor (beta chain) is described in this entry. Antigen: not known. The data stem from a study of shared clonotypes between healthy human individuals. Overall study findings and caveats: Non-shared clonotypes had lower generation probabilities than clonotypes shared by all four sorted-subset donors. Some naive CD4 clonotypes, around 5%, turned up in common across a handful of donors. Donors were few, which limited the genetic and exposure-history diversity represented.

J gave up 6 bases and V 9 bases, and 11 bases lay outside the gene matches. Germline CDR1 reads LNHDA; CDR2 reads SQIVND (reference sequence). The CDR3 runs 14 residues. The authors distributed each subset's genomic DNA evenly over several immunoSEQ plates. The repertoire was sequenced with immunoSEQ multiplex PCR; TCRdb's copy has only in-frame clones and lacks some. The data hold 740,000 or so clones, with roughly 73% observed a single time. The clonotype originates from a young woman in good health. The sample consisted of memory CD4+ T cells sorted from blood. Subset described: CD45RA-negative fraction. This chain links TRBV19 with TRBJ2-3; 8 bases agree with TRBD1. CDR3 sequence: CASSRDRSRDTQYF. The DNA of the CDR3 is TGTGCCAGCTCCCGGGACAGGAGCAGGGATACGCAGTATTTT.